One T cell receptor (beta chain) is described in this entry. This sample is drawn from a study of blood T cell repertoires in COVID-19. Study-wide context: The United States, Italy and Spain provided the acute and convalescent COVID-19 samples.

This CDR3 contains 15 residues. In germline, CDR1 is SGHRS, CDR2 YFSETQ. The ends were cut back, 4 bases at V and 6 bases at J, with 19 bases in the middle. Assay used: immunoSEQ multiplex PCR; TCRdb lists only in-frame clones, some missing. The sample holds more than 200,000 clones, around 84% seen once. The source of this sequence is a man older than 75 with acute or convalescent COVID-19. The chain has TRBV5-1 and TRBJ1-1, with D possibly TRBD1 on 5 matching bases. The sample was peripheral blood. The CDR3 loop reads CASSGRDSGGAEAFF. The CDR3 nucleotides read TGCGCCAGCAGCGGCCGAGACAGCGGGGGGGCTGAAGCTTTCTTT.